This T cell receptor (beta chain) is drawn from a study of monozygotic twins with inflammatory bowel disease. Notes on the study in general: Patient repertoires may carry noise from differing immunosuppressive treatments. Clonotypes shared with others were fewer in IBD patients than in healthy twins, especially with disease activity.

TCRdb re-called the 5' RACE reads; every CDR3 protein appears as one record, without DNA. This sample's clone table lists 200,000 to 250,000 distinct CDR3 sequences. The CDR3 loop spans 11 amino acids. Germline loops: CDR1 ENHRY, CDR2 SYGVKD. A remark on this clonotype: Its target is unknown.

The genes are TRBV10-3 and TRBJ2-5. This sequence originates from a human donor with ulcerative colitis or Crohn's disease, or a healthy co-twin of an affected twin (not recorded which). Sequenced sample: blood. The CDR3 sequence: CAISEKETQYF.